Below, 22 T cell receptor beta chains from the same sample are listed, as sequenced in a study of response to subunit inactivated influenza vaccine. TCRdb re-called the RT-PCR reads through MiXCR, storing one row per CDR3 protein. The sample has about 620,000 distinct CDR3 sequences, approximately 10% seen once. This sample also belongs to another study, concerning T cells expressing NK-cell markers. Per that study: TCR beta cDNA was made by 5'RACE template switching with UMIs.

Material: PBMCs from blood, obtained on the day of vaccination. The receptors shown here come from a man aged 50-60 years who received an inactivated influenza vaccine.

This clonotype was counted at least ten times. The chain links TRBV7-2 to TRBJ2-7, with 7 nucleotides matching TRBD2. Germline CDR1 and CDR2: SGHTA and FQGNSA. V was clipped by 8 bases and J by 0 bases; unmatched bases: 10. The CDR3 has 15 amino acids. The CDR3 loop reads CASRSRRGSSYEQYF. Written as DNA, the CDR3 is TGTGCCAGCCGAAGCCGTCGCGGGAGCTCCTACGAGCAGTACTTC. Using reference TRBV7-2 and TRBJ2-7 for the parts outside the CDR3, the full variable domain is GAGVSQSPSNKVTEKGKDVELRCDPISGHTALYWYRQSLGQGLEFLIYFQGNSAPDKSGLPSDRFSAERTGGSVSTLTIQRTQQEDSAVYLCASRSRRGSSYEQYFGPGTRLTVT.

The rearrangement links TRBV6-2 or TRBV6-3 to TRBJ2-7, with TRBD1 matching 8 bases. The V gene's germline CDR1 is MNHEY and CDR2 SVGEGT. This CDR3 has 16 residues. Unmatched junction bases numbered 12, after V lost 4 bases and J lost 4 bases. The CDR3 loop is CASSSPHRGKPYEQYF. DNA of the CDR3: TGTGCCAGCAGTTCCCCACACAGGGGGAAACCTTACGAGCAGTACTTC.

This clonotype was observed a few times. The rearrangement joins TRBV5-6 to TRBJ2-5; D might be TRBD1 (6 bases). The CDR3 has 13 amino acids. With 4 bases removed from V and 5 bases from J, the gap between germline ends came to 12 bases. Germline assignment: CDR1 SGHDT and CDR2 YYEEEE. CDR3 residues: CASSNGQWETQYF. The CDR3 DNA follows: TGTGCCAGCAGCAATGGACAGTGGGAGACCCAGTACTTC.

The rearrangement joins TRBV3-1 to TRBJ2-5, with 8 bases aligning to TRBD2. CDR1 and CDR2 from the germline V gene are LGHDT and YNNKEL (reference sequence). V shed 8 bases, J shed 0 bases, and the junction held 20 bases outside the gene matches. The CDR3 runs 19 residues. CDR3 region: CASGERGLLGQEYQETQYF. CDR3 in DNA: TGTGCCAGCGGGGAGCGGGGGCTACTCGGGCAGGAGTACCAAGAGACCCAGTACTTC.

This clonotype was picked up a small number of times. The chain employs TRBV29-1 and TRBJ2-1, with 7 bases matching TRBD1. This CDR3 contains 15 residues. Germline V gives CDR1 SQVTM, CDR2 ANQGSEA. With V trimmed by 3 bases and J by 3 bases, 8 bases remained unmatched. CDR3 coding DNA: TGCAGCGTTGATTTGACAGGGTTCAACTACAATGAGCAGTTCTTC. It is translated as CSVDLTGFNYNEQFF.

This clonotype was detected a few times. The chain employs TRBV12-3 or TRBV12-4 and TRBJ2-2, with 7 nucleotides matching TRBD1. V was pared by 7 bases and J by 3 bases, with 8 bases of the junction left unmatched. This CDR3 is 15 amino acids long. CDR3 nucleotide sequence: TGTGCCAGCACTAAAGACAGGGCGGACACCGGGGAGCTGTTTTTT. Amino acid sequence: CASTKDRADTGELFF.

The chain carries TRBV5-1 and TRBJ2-3; weak D call: TRBD2 (6 bases). Germline-derived CDR1 and CDR2 are SGHRS and YFSETQ. The CDR3 is made up of 16 amino acids. V was cut by 1 base and J by 5 bases, with 17 bases left in between. This CDR3 is CASSLMVAAGRDTQYF. The CDR3 DNA reads TGCGCCAGCAGCTTGATGGTAGCGGCCGGGAGAGATACGCAGTATTTT.

The rearrangement links TRBV7-6 to TRBJ2-7; 10 bases are shared with TRBD1. V shed 4 bases, J shed 4 bases, and the junction held 10 bases outside the gene matches. Germline CDR1 and CDR2: SGHVS and FNYEAQ. The CDR3 is 16 amino acids. The CDR3 protein is CASSSVWGQGSYEQYF. The CDR3 DNA sequence: TGTGCCAGCAGCTCGGTGTGGGGACAGGGGTCGTACGAGCAGTACTTC.

This clonotype was detected only a few times. J is TRBJ2-7 and V is TRBV7-2; 10 bases line up with TRBD2. With V trimmed by 0 bases and J by 6 bases, 8 bases remained unmatched. The CDR3 runs to 16 residues. Germline loops: CDR1 SGHTA, CDR2 FQGNSA. The DNA for the CDR3 is TGTGCCAGCAGCTTAGCGCCCCTAGCGGGGGCATCCGAGCAGTACTTC. Protein: CASSLAPLAGASEQYF.

This clonotype was observed a few times. The gene calls are TRBV24-1 and TRBJ2-1; D is perhaps TRBD2 (5 bases). Germline V CDR1 and CDR2: KGHDR, SFDVKD. The CDR3 runs 15 residues. Between the trimmed V and J ends, which lost 4 bases and 7 bases, there was a span of 16 bases. CDR3 residues: CATSDQTLRGNEQFF. In DNA, the CDR3 is TGTGCCACCAGTGACCAGACTCTAAGAGGGAATGAGCAGTTCTTC.

The chain links TRBV20-1 to TRBJ2-2, with D possibly TRBD2 on 5 matching bases. CDR1 and CDR2 from the germline V gene are DFQATT and SNEGSKA (reference sequence). Between the trimmed V and J ends, which lost 3 bases and 1 base, there was a span of 12 bases. The CDR3 contains 15 residues. This CDR3 reads CSAREKLGNTGELFF. CDR3 nucleotide sequence: TGCAGTGCTAGGGAAAAACTAGGGAACACCGGGGAGCTGTTTTTT.

J is TRBJ2-1 and V is TRBV7-3; 7 bases line up with TRBD1. CDR3 length: 16 residues. CDR1 SGHTA and CDR2 FQGTGA come from the germline V gene. V dropped 5 bases and J dropped 7; count of bases not matched to a gene: 14. The CDR3 nucleotides are TGTGCCAGCAGCGCCAACAGGGTACAGGGGATGAATGAGCAGTTCTTC. Its protein product is CASSANRVQGMNEQFF. The full variable domain, its missing parts supplied by reference TRBV7-3 and TRBJ2-1, is GAGVSQTPSNKVTEKGKYVELRCDPISGHTALYWYRQSLGQGPEFLIYFQGTGAADDSGLPNDRFFAVRPEGSVSTLKIQRTERGDSAVYLCASSANRVQGMNEQFFGPGTRLTVL.

This clonotype was counted only a few times. The rearrangement uses TRBV7-9 and TRBJ2-2; D gene ambiguous. Germline lookup yields CDR1 SEHNR and CDR2 FQNEAQ (reference sequence). This CDR3 is 13 amino acids long. V lost 8 bases to trimming and J lost 0 bases, with 7 bases between them. CDR3: CASETSNTGELFF. CDR3 bases: TGTGCCAGCGAGACATCGAACACCGGGGAGCTGTTTTTT.

This clonotype was detected many times. The chain has TRBV6-2 or TRBV6-3 and TRBJ2-1; 12 bases fit TRBD2. The CDR3 runs to 14 residues. Germline CDR1 reads MNHEY; CDR2 reads SVGEGT. Trimming at V came to 8 bases and at J to 7 bases, leaving 6 bases not matched to a gene. CDR3 region: CASVLAGGLNEQFF. For the CDR3, the DNA is TGTGCCAGCGTCCTAGCGGGAGGGCTTAATGAGCAGTTCTTC.

With respect to this clonotype: Germline and junction disagree at one end, which may indicate a read error. V usage is TRBV5-1 and J usage is TRBJ2-3; D is unclear. The germline V gene has CDR1 SGHRS and CDR2 YFSETQ. The CDR3 is 12 residues long. The CDR3 DNA follows: TGCGCCGGCAGCTTGGTATCAGATACGCAGTATTTT. Its translation: CAGSLVSDTQYF.

This clonotype was found a few times. This chain links TRBV5-6 with TRBJ2-1; 15 nucleotides line up with TRBD2. CDR3 length: 17 amino acids. Germline CDR1 reads SGHDT; CDR2 reads YYEEEE. V lost 4 bases and J lost 5; bases outside the gene matches: 7. This CDR3 is CASSPEGLAGGHNEQFF. The DNA for the CDR3 is TGTGCCAGCAGCCCTGAGGGACTAGCGGGGGGACACAATGAGCAGTTCTTC. Full variable domain (missing parts from reference TRBV5-6 and TRBJ2-1): DAGVTQSPTHLIKTRGQQVTLRCSPKSGHDTVSWYQQALGQGPQFIFQYYEEEERQRGNFPDRFSGHQFPNYSSELNVNALLLGDSALYLCASSPEGLAGGHNEQFFGPGTRLTVL.

This chain links TRBV28 with TRBJ2-7, with 10 bases that match TRBD2. CDR3 size: 17 residues. Germline lookup yields CDR1 MDHEN and CDR2 SYDVKM. Losses at the gene ends were 5 bases for V and 4 bases for J; bases not matched to a gene: 14. The CDR3 coding sequence is TGTGCCAGCAGTCACACCTTTCCCGGGACTAGCGATTACGAGCAGTACTTC. It encodes CASSHTFPGTSDYEQYF.

In this sample, this clonotype turned up many times. The chain joins TRBV12-3 or TRBV12-4 to TRBJ1-5; D is perhaps TRBD1 (5 bases). V lost 4 bases to trimming and J lost 4 bases, with 14 bases between them. This CDR3 comprises 15 residues. The CDR3 nucleotides are TGTGCCAGCAGTTCGGCCATGACAGATAATCAGCCCCAGCATTTT. It encodes CASSSAMTDNQPQHF.

This clonotype was counted many times. The chain uses TRBV20-1 and TRBJ2-3; no definite D call. CDR1 is DFQATT, CDR2 SNEGSKA, per germline (reference sequence). This CDR3 comprises 14 residues. V lost 3 bases and J lost 2, with 12 bases in between. CDR3 sequence: CSASGPVDTDTQYF. The CDR3 nucleotides are TGCAGTGCTAGTGGGCCCGTGGACACAGATACGCAGTATTTT.

This clonotype was detected only a few times. This sequence joins TRBV3-1 and TRBJ2-7; D remains unclear. V was clipped by 1 base and J by 3 bases, with 7 bases between them. Looked up from germline, CDR1 is LGHDT and CDR2 is YNNKEL (reference sequence). The CDR3 loop spans 13 amino acids. CDR3 protein: CASSQVSDYEQYF. Written as DNA, the CDR3 is TGTGCCAGCAGCCAAGTCAGTGACTACGAGCAGTACTTC.

The V call is TRBV6-1, the J call TRBJ2-7; 9 nucleotides align to TRBD1. This CDR3 contains 13 residues. CDR1 and CDR2 (germline): MNHNS, SASEGT. With V trimmed by 7 bases and J by 6 bases, 7 bases remained unmatched. This CDR3 is CASNNRGHSEQYF. CDR3 nucleotide sequence: TGTGCCAGCAATAACAGGGGGCATTCCGAGCAGTACTTC.

The CDR3 region is CASRSGGVETQYF. The CDR3 nucleotides are TGTGCCAGCCGATCAGGGGGCGTAGAGACCCAGTACTTC. The V and J genes are TRBV12-3 or TRBV12-4 and TRBJ2-5; TRBD1 matches 8 bases. The CDR3 is 13 amino acids. With 8 bases clipped from V and 4 bases from J, the junction kept 6 bases outside the gene matches.